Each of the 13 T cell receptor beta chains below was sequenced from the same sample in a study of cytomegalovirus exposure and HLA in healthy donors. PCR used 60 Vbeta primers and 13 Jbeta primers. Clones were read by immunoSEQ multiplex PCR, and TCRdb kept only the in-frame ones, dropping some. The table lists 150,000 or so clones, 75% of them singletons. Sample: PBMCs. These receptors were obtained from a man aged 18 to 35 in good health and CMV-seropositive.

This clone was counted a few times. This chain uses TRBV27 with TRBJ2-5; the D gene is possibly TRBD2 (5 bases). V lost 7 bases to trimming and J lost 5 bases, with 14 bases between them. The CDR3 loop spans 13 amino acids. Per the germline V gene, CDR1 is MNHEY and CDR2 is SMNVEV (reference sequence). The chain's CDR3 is CASKEEWRETQYF. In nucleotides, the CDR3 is TGTGCCAGCAAGGAGGAGTGGCGCGAGACCCAGTACTTC.

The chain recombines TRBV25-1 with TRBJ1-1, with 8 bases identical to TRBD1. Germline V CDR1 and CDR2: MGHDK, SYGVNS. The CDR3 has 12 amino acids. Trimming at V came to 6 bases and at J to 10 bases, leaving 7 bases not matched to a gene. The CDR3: CASSDRGPGAFF. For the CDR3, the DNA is TGTGCCAGCAGCGACAGGGGTCCGGGAGCTTTCTTT.

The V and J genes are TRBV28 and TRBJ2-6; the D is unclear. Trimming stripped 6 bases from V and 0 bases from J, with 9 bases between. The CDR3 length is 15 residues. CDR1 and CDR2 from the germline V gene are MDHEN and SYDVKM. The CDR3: CASSPHSSGANVLTF. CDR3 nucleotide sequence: TGTGCCAGCAGCCCCCATTCCTCTGGGGCCAACGTCCTGACTTTC.

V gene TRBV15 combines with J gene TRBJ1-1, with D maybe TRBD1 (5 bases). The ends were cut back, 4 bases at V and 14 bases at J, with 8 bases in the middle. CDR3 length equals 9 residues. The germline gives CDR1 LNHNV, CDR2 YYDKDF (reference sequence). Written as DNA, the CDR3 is TGTGCCACCAGCACGCGGGGGTTCTTT. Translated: CATSTRGFF.

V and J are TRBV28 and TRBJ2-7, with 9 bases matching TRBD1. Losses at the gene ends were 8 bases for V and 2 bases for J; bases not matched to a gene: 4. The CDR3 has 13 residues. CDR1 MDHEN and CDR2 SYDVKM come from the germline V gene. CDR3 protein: CASCGDRAYEQYF. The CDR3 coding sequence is TGTGCCAGCTGCGGGGACAGGGCCTACGAGCAGTACTTC.

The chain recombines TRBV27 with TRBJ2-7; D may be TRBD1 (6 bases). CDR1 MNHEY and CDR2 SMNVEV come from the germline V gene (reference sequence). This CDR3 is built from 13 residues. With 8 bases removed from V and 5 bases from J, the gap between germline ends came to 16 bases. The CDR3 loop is CASALTGLDEQYF. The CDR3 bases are TGTGCCAGCGCGCTCACAGGGCTGGACGAGCAGTACTTC.

The CDR3 region is CASSSQAGREQYF. The CDR3 coding sequence is TGTGCCAGCAGTTCACAAGCGGGGCGCGAGCAGTACTTC. The rearrangement uses TRBV28 and TRBJ2-7; the match to TRBD2 covers 7 bases. The CDR3 is 13 residues long. Germline V gene data show CDR1 as MDHEN and CDR2 as SYDVKM. The trim removed 4 bases at V and 6 bases at J, leaving 6 bases unmatched.

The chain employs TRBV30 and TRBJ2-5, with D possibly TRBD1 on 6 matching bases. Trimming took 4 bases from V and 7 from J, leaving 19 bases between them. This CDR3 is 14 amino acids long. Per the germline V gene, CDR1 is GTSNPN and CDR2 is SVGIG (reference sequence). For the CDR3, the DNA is TGTGCCTGGACCCCACTCAGGGGTATTGGGACCCAGTACTTC. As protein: CAWTPLRGIGTQYF.

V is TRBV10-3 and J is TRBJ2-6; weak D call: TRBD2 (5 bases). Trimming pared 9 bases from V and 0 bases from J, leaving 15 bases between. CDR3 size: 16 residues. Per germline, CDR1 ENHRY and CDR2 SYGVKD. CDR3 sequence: CAILGLTSSGANVLTF. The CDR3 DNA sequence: TGTGCCATACTAGGCCTTACGAGCTCTGGGGCCAACGTCCTGACTTTC.

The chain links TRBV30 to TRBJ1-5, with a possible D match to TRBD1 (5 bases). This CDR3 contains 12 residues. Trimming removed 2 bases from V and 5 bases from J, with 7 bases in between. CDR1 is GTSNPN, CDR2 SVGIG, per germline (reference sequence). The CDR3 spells CAWSSRDQPQHF. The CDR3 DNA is TGTGCCTGGAGTAGCAGGGATCAGCCCCAGCATTTT.

The CDR3 DNA follows: TGTGCCAGCAGCTTTGGAGGCGATAATGAAAAACTGTTTTTT. This translates into CASSFGGDNEKLFF. This chain joins TRBV5-4 and TRBJ1-4; unclear D gene. Germline-derived CDR1 and CDR2 are SGHNT and YYREEE (reference sequence). V was trimmed by 2 bases and J by 4 bases, leaving 9 bases between them. This CDR3 has 14 residues.

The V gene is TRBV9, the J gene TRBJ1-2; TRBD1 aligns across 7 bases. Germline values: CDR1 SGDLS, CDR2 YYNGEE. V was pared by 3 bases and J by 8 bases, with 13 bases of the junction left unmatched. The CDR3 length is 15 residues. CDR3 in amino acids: CASSEAPGQWMGYTF. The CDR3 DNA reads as TGTGCCAGCAGCGAGGCGCCGGGACAGTGGATGGGCTACACCTTC.

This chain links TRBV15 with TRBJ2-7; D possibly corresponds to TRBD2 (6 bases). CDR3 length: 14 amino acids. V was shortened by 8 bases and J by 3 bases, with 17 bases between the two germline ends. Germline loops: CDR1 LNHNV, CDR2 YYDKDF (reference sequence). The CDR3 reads CATGPRRGYYEQYF. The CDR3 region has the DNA TGTGCCACCGGACCTCGGAGGGGATACTACGAGCAGTACTTC.